The 21 T cell receptor beta chains in this list originate from one sample, sequenced in a study of blood T cells in healthy people across ages. Combining a sample-barcoded 5' primer with a J-beta primer mix, a second PCR ran for about 7 to 12 cycles. TCRdb used MiXCR to reprocess the 5' RACE reads, holding one entry per CDR3 protein. The sample has over a million distinct CDR3 sequences; 25% are singletons. Another study also made use of these data, one on T cells of mothers and their children.

Material for sequencing was blood. These receptors originate from a girl aged 2-10 years in good health.

This clonotype was counted a few times. CDR3 amino acids: CASSPTIYEQYF. The CDR3 nucleotides read TGTGCCAGCAGCCCAACTATCTACGAGCAGTACTTC. The chain recombines TRBV28 with TRBJ2-7, with D unclear. The CDR3 contains 12 residues. Germline loops: CDR1 MDHEN, CDR2 SYDVKM. Trimming cost V 6 bases and J 3 bases, with 9 bases left between them.

The V gene is TRBV12-3 or TRBV12-4, the J gene TRBJ2-5, with D maybe TRBD2 (5 bases). V was shortened by 2 bases and J by 0 bases, with 7 bases between the two germline ends. The CDR3 is 14 residues long. The CDR3 spells CASSLNGDQETQYF. In DNA form, the CDR3 reads TGTGCCAGCAGTTTAAACGGGGACCAAGAGACCCAGTACTTC.

The rearrangement joins TRBV19 to TRBJ2-5; maybe TRBD2 (6 bases). The germline gives CDR1 LNHDA, CDR2 SQIVND (reference sequence). V dropped 1 base and J dropped 13 bases, with 19 bases sitting between them. The CDR3 covers 14 residues. In DNA, the CDR3 is TGTGCCAGTAGTATAGGTGGGACTCGATACGAGCCGTACTTC. It encodes CASSIGGTRYEPYF.

The chain employs TRBV28 and TRBJ1-4, with unresolved D. Germline V gene lookup returns CDR1 MDHEN and CDR2 SYDVKM. V lost 8 bases and J 0 bases, leaving 13 bases between the germline ends. This CDR3 spans 15 amino acids. CDR3 in DNA: TGTGCCAGCGGTCCACACACCTCAACTAATGAAAAACTGTTTTTT. It codes for CASGPHTSTNEKLFF.

The rearrangement links TRBV27 to TRBJ2-5; 9 bases map to TRBD2. The DNA end is a closer match to TRBJ2-1, so the J assignment may be wrong. The CDR3 is 17 residues long. Germline V gene data show CDR1 as MNHEY and CDR2 as SMNVEV (reference sequence). The CDR3 coding sequence is TGTGCCAGCAGGGTATTAGCGGGAGTGGGAGGGCAAAATGAGCAGTTCTTC. Protein product: CASRVLAGVGGQNEQFF.

This chain links TRBV15 with TRBJ2-5, with 7 bases that match TRBD2. The assigned J gene may be wrong: the sequence end matches TRBJ2-1 better. The CDR3 is 15 residues long. Looked up from germline, CDR1 is LNHNV and CDR2 is YYDKDF (reference sequence). The CDR3 DNA reads as TGTGCCACCAGCAGAGTAAGGGAGGGCCGGGATGAGCAGTTCTTC. It encodes CATSRVREGRDEQFF.

This chain links TRBV3-1 with TRBJ1-2; 10 nucleotides match TRBD1. Per the germline V gene, CDR1 is LGHDT and CDR2 is YNNKEL (reference sequence). The length of the CDR3 is 19 residues. Trimming at V came to 0 bases and at J to 4 bases, leaving 14 bases not matched to a gene. The CDR3: CASSQDLVTGGYKAYGYTF. For the CDR3, the DNA is TGTGCCAGCAGCCAAGATCTGGTGACAGGGGGCTATAAGGCCTATGGCTACACCTTC. Full variable domain (missing parts from reference TRBV3-1 and TRBJ1-2): DTAVSQTPKYLVTQMGNDKSIKCEQNLGHDTMYWYKQDSKKFLKIMFSYNNKELIINETVPNRFSPKSPDKAHLNLHINSLELGDSAVYFCASSQDLVTGGYKAYGYTFGSGTRLTVV.

In its sample, this clonotype was seen a few times. This rearrangement joins TRBV29-1 to TRBJ1-1; 8 nucleotides agree with TRBD1. CDR3 length: 16 amino acids. Germline V gene data show CDR1 as SQVTM and CDR2 as ANQGSEA. After removal of 6 bases from V and 1 base from J, the junction contained 13 bases not matched to a gene. CDR3 protein: CSVQGAPGTPNTEAFF. DNA of the CDR3: TGCAGCGTCCAGGGGGCACCCGGAACACCGAACACTGAAGCTTTCTTT.

In its sample, this clonotype was seen a few times. The junction shows a germline mismatch at one end, possibly a read error. This chain joins TRBV28 and TRBJ2-1; 8 bases line up with TRBD2. Germline lookup yields CDR1 MDHEN and CDR2 SYDVKM. This CDR3 is 20 amino acids long. The CDR3 loop reads CAGSSNSGTSPLFSYNEQFF. CDR3 in DNA: TGTGCCGGCAGTTCTAATTCCGGGACTAGTCCCCTTTTCTCCTACAATGAGCAGTTCTTC. Full variable domain (remainder filled in from reference TRBV28 and TRBJ2-1): DVKVTQSSRYLVKRTGEKVFLECVQDMDHENMFWYRQDPGLGLRLIYFSYDVKMKEKGDIPEGYSVSREKKERFSLILESASTNQTSMYLCAGSSNSGTSPLFSYNEQFFGPGTRLTVL.

In this sample, this clonotype turned up many times. The chain is built from TRBV4-2 and TRBJ2-3, with 14 positions matching TRBD2. V lost 4 bases to trimming and J lost 4 bases; unmatched junction nucleotides: 7. CDR1 and CDR2 from the germline V gene are LGHNA and YNFKEQ. The CDR3 covers 17 residues. CDR3 in amino acids: CASSRYSTSGGADTQYF. The CDR3 region has the DNA TGTGCCAGCAGCCGATACTCGACTAGCGGGGGGGCAGATACGCAGTATTTT.

This chain joins TRBV4-1 and TRBJ1-2, with 9 bases identical to TRBD1. Germline lookup yields CDR1 MGHRA and CDR2 YSYEKL. The CDR3 is 14 residues long. Germline trimming cut 2 bases from V and 8 bases from J; bases unmatched to any gene: 6. CDR3 loop: CASSQPGTGTGYTF. CDR3 in DNA: TGCGCCAGCAGCCAACCCGGGACAGGGACCGGCTACACCTTC.

The chain uses TRBV7-6 and TRBJ2-1, with 9 bases matching TRBD2. This CDR3 has 17 amino acids. V lost 4 bases, J lost 0 bases, and 7 bases stayed unmatched. The germline V gene encodes CDR1 SGHVS and CDR2 FNYEAQ. CDR3 in amino acids: CASSSPLAGPSYNEQFF. The CDR3 coding sequence is TGTGCCAGCAGCTCGCCTCTAGCGGGGCCCTCCTACAATGAGCAGTTCTTC.

In this sample, this clonotype turned up a few times. This chain uses TRBV6-6 with TRBJ1-6; no reliable D call. Germline V gene lookup returns CDR1 MNHNY and CDR2 SVGAGI (reference sequence). V was pared by 7 bases and J by 7 bases, with 17 bases between. The CDR3 consists of 15 residues. The CDR3 bases are TGTGCCAGCACCATAGACCAAGCGGGGAATTCACCCCTCCACTTT. Translation: CASTIDQAGNSPLHF.

The chain employs TRBV20-1 and TRBJ1-6, with TRBD1 identical over 8 bases. The CDR3 covers 14 residues. Germline lookup yields CDR1 DFQATT and CDR2 SNEGSKA (reference sequence). The junction had 6 bases not matched to a gene; V was cut back by 4 bases and J by 7 bases. The CDR3 sequence is CSATRDRTNSPLHF. The CDR3 DNA is TGCAGTGCTACCCGGGACAGGACCAATTCACCCCTCCACTTT.

V and J are TRBV20-1 and TRBJ1-5; a weak D match, TRBD1 (5 bases). Trimming stripped 0 bases from V and 3 bases from J, with 12 bases between. Germline CDR1 is DFQATT and CDR2 is SNEGSKA (reference sequence). The length of the CDR3 is 15 residues. CDR3 nucleotides: TGCAGTGCTAGAGATCCCCAGGGAGTCAATCAGCCCCAGCATTTT. This sequence encodes CSARDPQGVNQPQHF.

The chain joins TRBV5-1 to TRBJ2-7, with 11 nucleotides matching TRBD2. The V and J ends lost 9 bases and 1 base, in that order; junction bases with no gene match: 6. Per germline, CDR1 SGHRS and CDR2 YFSETQ. The CDR3 has 14 amino acids. CDR3 in amino acids: CATSLAGGSYEQYF. The CDR3 DNA is TGCGCCACTTCTCTAGCGGGAGGTTCCTACGAGCAGTACTTC.

The chain employs TRBV28 and TRBJ2-2; a weak D match, TRBD1 (5 bases). The germline V gene has CDR1 MDHEN and CDR2 SYDVKM. The CDR3 is 14 amino acids. Trimming removed 7 bases from V and 2 bases from J, with 11 bases in between. The CDR3 region is CASNYDSNTGELFF. The CDR3, as DNA: TGTGCCAGCAATTATGACAGCAACACCGGGGAGCTGTTTTTT.

V gene TRBV7-8 combines with J gene TRBJ1-2; tentatively, D is TRBD1 (5 bases). Between the trimmed V and J ends, which lost 0 bases and 2 bases, there was a span of 16 bases. The CDR3 loop spans 17 amino acids. Germline-derived CDR1 and CDR2 are SGHVS and FQNEAQ. CDR3 loop: CASSLAGRGKGNYGYTF. CDR3 coding DNA: TGTGCCAGCAGCTTAGCAGGAAGAGGAAAGGGGAACTATGGCTACACCTTC.

This clonotype was counted a few times. This chain connects TRBV12-3 or TRBV12-4 to TRBJ2-2, with 12 bases fitting TRBD2. V lost 5 bases, J lost 4 bases, and 2 bases stayed unmatched. The CDR3 loop spans 15 amino acids. The DNA for the CDR3 is TGTGCCAGCAGTCTGACTAGCGGGAGCACCGGGGAGCTGTTTTTT. This codes for CASSLTSGSTGELFF.

This clonotype occurred a few times. V usage is TRBV6-5 and J usage is TRBJ2-5; 7 bases align to TRBD2. Germline CDR1 reads MNHEY; CDR2 reads SVGAGI. This CDR3 is built from 14 residues. With V trimmed by 7 bases and J by 2 bases, 7 bases remained unmatched. The CDR3 is CASTPSGQQETQYF. The CDR3 DNA follows: TGTGCCAGCACCCCTAGCGGCCAACAAGAGACCCAGTACTTC.

There are a few counts of this clonotype. The conserved final phenylalanine or tryptophan is absent from the CDR3, which likely points to a read error. The chain links TRBV20-1 to TRBJ1-6; no clear D gene. Germline V lookup: CDR1 DFQATT, CDR2 SNEGSKA (reference sequence). V was pared by 1 base and J by 6 bases, with 13 bases between. The CDR3 is made up of 15 amino acids. The CDR3 is CSARGVWAFNSPLHL. The CDR3 bases are TGCAGTGCTAGAGGGGTTTGGGCTTTTAATTCACCCCTCCACCTT.